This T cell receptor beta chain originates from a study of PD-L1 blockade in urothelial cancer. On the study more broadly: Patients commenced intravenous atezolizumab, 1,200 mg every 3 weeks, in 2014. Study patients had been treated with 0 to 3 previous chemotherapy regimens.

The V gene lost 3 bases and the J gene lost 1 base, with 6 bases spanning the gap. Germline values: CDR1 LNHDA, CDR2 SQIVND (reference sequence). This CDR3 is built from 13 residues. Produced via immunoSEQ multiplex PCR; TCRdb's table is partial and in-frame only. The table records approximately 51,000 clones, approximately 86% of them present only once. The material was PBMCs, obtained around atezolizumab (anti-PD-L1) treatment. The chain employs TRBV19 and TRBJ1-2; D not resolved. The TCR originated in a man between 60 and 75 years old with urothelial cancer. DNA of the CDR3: TGTGCCAGTAGTATTCTTCTTAACTATGGCTACACCTTC. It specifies CASSILLNYGYTF.